Listed below are T cell receptor beta chains from one sample, sequenced in a study of T-cell reconstitution after alpha-beta-depleted transplantation in children. TCRdb re-analysed the PCR reads in MiXCR, keeping a single row per CDR3 protein. This sample has hundreds of thousands of distinct CDR3 sequences; roughly 15% occur once, and the top ten carry approximately 1.1%. The sequencing here drew on PBMCs from the stem cell graft donor, taken from the stem cell graft. Receptor source: a human donor who donated a stem cell graft to a child with acute myeloid leukemia. Both conserved end residues are part of each CDR3. A D gene is named only where the DNA matches it firmly. Not every row has a clone size; where given, it reads once, few, many or a size class.

D | J | length | V | size | CDR3 | DNA
NA | TRBJ1-2 | 11 | TRBV29-1 | many | CSVFQTYGYTF | TGCAGCGTTTTTCAGACCTATGGCTACACCTTC
TRBD2 | TRBJ2-3 | 14 | TRBV20-1 | many | CSAQTGGATDTQYF | TGCAGTGCCCAGACCGGGGGGGCCACAGATACGCAGTATTTT
TRBD1 | TRBJ1-2 | 15 | TRBV5-1 | NA | CASSLDRGQLDGYTF | TGCGCCAGCAGCTTGGACAGGGGGCAGTTGGATGGCTACACCTTC
TRBD1 | TRBJ2-3 | 15 | TRBV5-1 | few | CASRGPGQGADTQYF | TGCGCCAGCAGGGGGCCGGGACAGGGAGCAGATACGCAGTATTTT
NA | TRBJ2-2 | 14 | TRBV12-3/TRBV12-4 | NA | CASSPTGGGRELFF | TGTGCCAGCAGTCCAACTGGGGGGGGGCGGGAGCTGTTTTTT
TRBD1 | TRBJ1-5 | 19 | TRBV20-1 | NA | CSARPPFRTGDHTNQPQHF | TGCAGTGCTAGACCTCCTTTCAGGACAGGCGATCATACCAATCAGCCCCAGCATTTT
NA | TRBJ2-1 | 11 | TRBV20-1 | many | CSASRGSEQFF | TGCAGTGCTAGTAGAGGGAGTGAGCAGTTCTTC
NA | TRBJ2-3 | 11 | TRBV12-3/TRBV12-4 | few | CARRRGDTQYF | TGTGCCAGGAGACGGGGAGATACGCAGTATTTT
NA | TRBJ2-7 | 15 | TRBV6-2/TRBV6-3 | NA | CASTTRDRRPYEQYF | TGTGCCAGCACCACCCGGGACCGACGACCCTACGAGCAGTACTTC
TRBD2 | TRBJ2-2 | 19 | TRBV5-1 | NA | CASSLGTGLAGSNTGELFF | TGCGCCAGCAGCTTGGGAACCGGACTAGCGGGCTCGAACACCGGGGAGCTGTTTTTT